The present T cell receptor beta chain was sequenced within a study of CD4 T cells in relation to SARS-CoV-2 and coronaviruses. Across the whole study: The restricting HLA molecule for shared crossreactive spike epitopes was mapped. General study findings and limits: The cross-reactivity analysis covered only spike protein, not other viral proteins.

To note about this clone: Antigen: not known.

Germline CDR1 is LNHDA and CDR2 is SQIVND (reference sequence). This CDR3 spans 13 amino acids. The trim removed 5 bases at V and 8 bases at J, leaving 8 bases unmatched. Measured with immunoSEQ multiplex PCR; TCRdb has only the in-frame clones, and not every one. The repertoire holds some 65,000 clones, with 87% as singletons. The unexposed donors gave CD4+ T cells in about 2010-2019, prior to COVID-19. The rearrangement uses TRBV19 and TRBJ2-5; the match to TRBD2 covers 7 bases. Sequencing was carried out using memory CD4+ T cells from PBMCs. The TCR sequence derives from a human donor in good health. The CDR3: CASSPGRGDTQYF. The CDR3 DNA reads TGTGCCAGTAGTCCTGGACGGGGGGACACCCAGTACTTC.